The source of this T cell receptor beta chain is a study of shared clonotypes between healthy human individuals. Looking at the study overall: The study used three CD4 naive, three CD4 memory, two CD8 naive and one CD8 memory plate per donor. Study conclusions and caveats: Non-shared clonotypes showed lower generation probabilities than clonotypes common to all four donors.

Healthy HIV-negative adults with no recent acute infections or vaccinations were recruited as donors. This clone is a singleton in its sample. Its matching antigen is unknown. The same CDR3 arises from other DNA sequences in this sample as well. Germline CDR1 SGHNT, CDR2 YYREEE (reference sequence). CDR3 size: 16 residues. J lost 6 bases, V lost 0 bases, and 7 bases had no gene match. The table came from immunoSEQ multiplex PCR; TCRdb's copy has only in-frame clones and leaves some out. Altogether 2 million to 2.5 million clones are present, more than 80% being singletons, with the ten largest covering under 0.45%.

This receptor was taken from a man aged 18 to 29 in good health. Some clones in this sample may be carry-over from other donors' samples. Sequenced material: naive CD4+ T cells from PBMCs. Described subset: CD45RA+ positively selected. This rearrangement joins TRBV5-4 to TRBJ2-1; 9 bases are a match to TRBD1. The CDR3 DNA is TGTGCCAGCAGCTTGGGGCTGGGACAGGGCGGCAATGAGCAGTTCTTC. Amino acids: CASSLGLGQGGNEQFF.